This T cell receptor beta chain was profiled in a study of cytotoxic CD8 clonotypes in ibrutinib-treated CLL. Overall study results and limits: Clonality increased with ibrutinib response but returned toward baseline at progression. Clonality correlated strongly with circulating CD8+ T cells and exceeded age-matched healthy donors at baseline.

Profiled with immunoSEQ multiplex PCR; TCRdb holds only in-frame clones, not every one. In the table there are 200,000 to 250,000 clones, 79% of which are singletons. This clone was found once. The target antigen is unknown. The material was PBMCs, obtained after 12 months of ibrutinib treatment. The receptor was derived from a human donor with chronic lymphocytic leukemia.

CDR3 nucleotides: TGTGCTTTCGAGACAGCCCCGGGGAACTATGGCTACACCTTC. This sequence encodes CAFETAPGNYGYTF. This rearrangement joins TRBV30 to TRBJ1-2; the D gene is possibly TRBD1 (5 bases). This CDR3 is 14 amino acids long. Germline CDR1 GTSNPN, CDR2 SVGIG (reference sequence).